This T cell receptor beta chain was profiled in a study of cytomegalovirus exposure and HLA in healthy donors. Findings and caveats of the study: The classifier reportedly diagnosed cytomegalovirus status with high sensitivity and specificity.

It was with 60 Vbeta and 13 Jbeta primers that the PCR ran. Sequenced by immunoSEQ multiplex PCR; TCRdb stores in-frame clones only, minus some. This repertoire shows 150,000 to 200,000 clones, around four fifths found once; its top ten account for 3% to 3.5%. The germline V and J ends were trimmed by 0 bases and 0 bases, with 9 bases remaining between them. This CDR3 has 15 residues. Per germline, CDR1 SGDLS and CDR2 YYNGEE. As regards this clone: Its antigen remains unknown.

Material: PBMCs. The receptor was isolated from a female donor in good health and CMV-seronegative. The V gene is TRBV9, the J gene TRBJ1-2; D call uncertain. The CDR3 region is CASSVGLGSNYGYTF. For the CDR3, the DNA is TGTGCCAGCAGCGTAGGACTCGGGTCTAACTATGGCTACACCTTC.